This T cell receptor (beta chain) was observed in a study of blood T cell repertoires in COVID-19. Looking at the study overall: Spain, Italy and the United States supplied samples that represented acute and convalescent COVID-19. From T cells, B-cell-depleted T cells, or PBMCs came the material, which was cDNA or gDNA.

TCRdb keeps only in-frame clones here, not all; method: immunoSEQ multiplex PCR. This table holds 150,000 to 180,000 clones, roughly four fifths found once. The V gene's germline CDR1 is SGHRS and CDR2 YFSETQ. J gave up 6 bases and V 4 bases, and 3 bases lay outside the gene matches. The length of the CDR3 is 13 residues. For this clone: The same CDR3 also results from other DNA sequences found in this sample.

This TCR was sampled from an elderly man with acute or convalescent COVID-19. The sequenced sample was peripheral blood. The gene calls are TRBV5-1 and TRBJ2-1; 8 bases align to TRBD1. CDR3 sequence reads: CASSPGQGNEQFF. DNA for the CDR3: TGCGCCAGCAGCCCAGGACAGGGCAATGAGCAGTTCTTC.